These 10 T cell receptor beta chains were sequenced from one sample in a study of PD-1 blockade in classical Hodgkin lymphoma. The data were produced by immunoSEQ multiplex PCR, yet TCRdb's version contains in-frame clones alone and is incomplete. Of 75,000 to 95,000 clones listed, over 80% are singletons. Noted time point: cycle 4 day 1 (C4D1), after more than 5 weeks of nivolumab. Every single patient, without exception, relapsed after autologous stem cell transplantation, and brentuximab vedotin exposure varied. Sequences were derived from peripheral blood mononuclear cells (PBMCs), sampled before the fourth cycle of nivolumab. All receptors derive from a human donor with classical Hodgkin lymphoma.

The rearrangement joins TRBV18 to TRBJ2-1; no definite D call. Germline CDR1 reads KGHSH; CDR2 reads LQKENI. V shed 2 bases and J shed 1 base, with 9 bases lying between them. The CDR3 spans 15 residues. The CDR3 nucleotides read TGTGCCAGCTCACCAGGCTTACGATCCTACAATGAGCAGTTCTTC. Encoded protein: CASSPGLRSYNEQFF.

The genes are TRBV7-3 and TRBJ2-1, with D possibly TRBD2 on 6 matching bases. CDR3 length equals 18 residues. CDR1 is SGHTA and CDR2 is FQGTGA in the germline V gene. The V end was cut by 5 bases, the J end by 1 base, with 21 bases between. The CDR3 nucleotides read TGTGCCAGCAGCCCACGACCGGGAGAGCAAAGGTCCTACAATGAGCAGTTCTTC. The encoded protein is CASSPRPGEQRSYNEQFF.

This chain links TRBV5-1 with TRBJ2-3, with 13 nucleotides matching TRBD2. Germline CDR1 and CDR2: SGHRS and YFSETQ. CDR3 length: 18 amino acids. After removal of 0 bases from V and 4 bases from J, the junction contained 8 bases not matched to a gene. CDR3 DNA sequence: TGCGCCAGCAGCTTGGTAGGACTAGCGGGAGCGAGGGCAGATACGCAGTATTTT. It yields the protein CASSLVGLAGARADTQYF.

The chain has TRBV4-1 and TRBJ2-5; D is ambiguous. Deletions cut 0 bases from V and 1 base from J, with 9 bases between. Germline-derived CDR1 and CDR2 are MGHRA and YSYEKL. The length of the CDR3 is 15 residues. The CDR3 loop is CASSQDRPGQETQYF. The CDR3 coding sequence is TGCGCCAGCAGCCAAGATCGGCCAGGCCAAGAGACCCAGTACTTC.

The chain couples TRBV28 to TRBJ2-2, with D possibly being TRBD1 (5 bases). V lost 11 bases to trimming and J lost 1 base, with 11 bases between them. Germline V gene lookup returns CDR1 MDHEN and CDR2 SYDVKM. The CDR3 covers 13 residues. CDR3 DNA sequence: TGTGCCGGCTCCGGACAGAACACCGGGGAGCTGTTTTTT. This codes for CAGSGQNTGELFF.

The rearrangement links TRBV7-2 to TRBJ2-3, with 9 bases identical to TRBD1. Trimming cost V 5 bases and J 4 bases; bases outside gene matches: 7. The V gene's germline CDR1 is SGHTA and CDR2 FQGNSA. The CDR3 consists of 15 residues. CDR3 nucleotides: TGTGCCAGCAGCGCCGGGACAGGGAGGGCAGATACGCAGTATTTT. Its translation is CASSAGTGRADTQYF.

The rearrangement uses TRBV2 and TRBJ1-1; 9 bases align to TRBD1. The V gene's germline CDR1 is SNHLY and CDR2 FYNNEI. CDR3 length equals 15 residues. With 1 base clipped from V and 2 bases from J, the junction kept 2 bases outside the gene matches. The CDR3 here is CASSEDRGLNTEAFF. For the CDR3, the DNA is TGTGCCAGCAGTGAAGACAGGGGGCTAAACACTGAAGCTTTCTTT.

As concerns this clone: No conserved phenylalanine or tryptophan ends this CDR3, so it is likely a read error. No DNA is shown, since the ends of the CDR3 on it are uncertain; the CDR3 is the one TCRdb lists. The V gene is TRBV2, the J gene TRBJ2-4; the D segment call TRBD1 is taken from the table without a DNA check. The length of the CDR3 is 12 amino acids, counting both ends. CDR1 is SNHLY, CDR2 FYNNEI, per germline. The CDR3 sequence: CASSESTSPPGN.

This chain connects TRBV9 to TRBJ1-1, with D unclear. From germline, CDR1 is SGDLS and CDR2 YYNGEE. This CDR3 has 15 amino acids. The V and J ends lost 2 bases and 0 bases respectively, with 11 bases between them. This chain's CDR3 is CASSVTQFMNTEAFF. The CDR3 DNA reads TGTGCCAGCAGCGTGACCCAGTTCATGAACACTGAAGCTTTCTTT.

J is TRBJ2-1 and V is TRBV7-9, with 8 bases aligning to TRBD2. This CDR3 is 16 amino acids long. V gave up 5 bases and J gave up 5 bases; unmatched junction bases: 11. The germline CDR1 and CDR2 sequences are SEHNR and FQNEAQ (reference sequence). Here the CDR3 DNA reads TGTGCCAGCAGCCCCCATAGCGGGACCTTAAACAATGAGCAGTTCTTC. It yields the protein CASSPHSGTLNNEQFF. Combining the CDR3 with reference TRBV7-9 and TRBJ2-1 gives the whole variable domain DTGVSQNPRHKITKRGQNVTFRCDPISEHNRLYWYRQTLGQGPEFLTYFQNEAQLEKSRLLSDRFSAERPKGSFSTLEIQRTEQGDSAMYLCASSPHSGTLNNEQFFGPGTRLTVL.